This T cell receptor beta chain comes out of a study of cytomegalovirus exposure and HLA in healthy donors. Trimming took 5 bases from V and 1 from J, leaving 20 bases between them. Per germline, CDR1 SGHVS and CDR2 FQNEAQ. The CDR3 runs to 17 residues. Both 60 Vbeta primers and 13 Jbeta primers went into the PCR. Repertoires were generated with immunoSEQ multiplex PCR, while TCRdb's copy carries only in-frame clones and drops some. The sample lists some 150,000 clones; nearly 80% were seen once. With regard to this clone: What it binds is not known.

Study-level findings and limits: Analysis was performed later, and it showed HLA-associated TCR beta chains to be more clonally expanded than equally common others.

The V call is TRBV7-8, the J call TRBJ2-5, with D perhaps matching TRBD2 (5 bases). The sequence was obtained from a man between 18 and 29 years old in good health and CMV-seropositive. The sequenced material came from PBMCs. CDR3 amino acids: CASSSSAGKWFQETQYF. In DNA form, the CDR3 reads TGTGCCAGCAGCAGTAGCGCCGGGAAGTGGTTCCAAGAGACCCAGTACTTC.